One TCR beta chain is described in this entry. Its antigen is undetermined. These data come from a study of shared clonotypes between healthy human individuals. Findings of the study overall: It was the non-shared clonotypes that had lower generation probabilities than clonotypes shared by all four donors. For naive CD4 cells, roughly 4.8% of clonotypes were shared across a few donors.

CDR3 size: 14 residues. Germline CDR1 is MNHEY and CDR2 is SVGAGI. The V and J ends lost 5 bases and 7 bases, in that order; junction bases with no gene match: 9. Some 27,000 T cell genomes, or roughly 200 ng DNA, went into the sorted-subset replicate PCRs. Study processing details: Filtering was not the same, since immunoSEQ gave junction-only sequences without quality scores. Clones were sequenced by immunoSEQ multiplex PCR, and TCRdb holds only the in-frame ones, with some missing. V and J calls and clone size are given by that table; D and trimming were obtained from the DNA. Of a few million clones listed, 95% are singletons.

Sequenced material: naive CD4+ T cells sorted from blood. Subset defined: CD45RA+ positively selected. This chain uses TRBV6-5 with TRBJ1-2, with 8 nucleotides matching TRBD1. This TCR was sampled from a man aged 18 to 30 in good health. The CDR3 loop is CASSRYRGTGGYTF. DNA of the CDR3: TGTGCCAGCAGTAGATACAGGGGGACTGGTGGCTACACCTTC.